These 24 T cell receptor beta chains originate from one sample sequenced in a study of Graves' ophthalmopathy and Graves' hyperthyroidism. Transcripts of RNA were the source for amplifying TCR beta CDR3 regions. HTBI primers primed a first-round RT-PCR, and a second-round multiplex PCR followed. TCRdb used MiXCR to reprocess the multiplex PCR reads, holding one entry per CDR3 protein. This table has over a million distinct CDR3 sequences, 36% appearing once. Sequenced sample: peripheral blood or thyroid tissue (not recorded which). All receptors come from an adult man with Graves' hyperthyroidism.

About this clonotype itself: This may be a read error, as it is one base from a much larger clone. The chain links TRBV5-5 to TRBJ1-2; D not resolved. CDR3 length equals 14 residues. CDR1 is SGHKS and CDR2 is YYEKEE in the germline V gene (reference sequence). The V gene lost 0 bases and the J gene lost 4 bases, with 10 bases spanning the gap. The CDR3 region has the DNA TGTGCCAGCAGCTTGGACACAGAGGGCTATGGCTACACCTTC. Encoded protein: CASSLDTEGYGYTF. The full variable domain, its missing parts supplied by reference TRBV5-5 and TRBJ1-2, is DAGVTQSPTHLIKTRGQQVTLRCSPISGHKSVSWYQQVLGQGPQFIFQYYEKEERGRGNFPDRFSARQFPNYSSELNVNALLLGDSALYLCASSLDTEGYGYTFGSGTRLTVV.

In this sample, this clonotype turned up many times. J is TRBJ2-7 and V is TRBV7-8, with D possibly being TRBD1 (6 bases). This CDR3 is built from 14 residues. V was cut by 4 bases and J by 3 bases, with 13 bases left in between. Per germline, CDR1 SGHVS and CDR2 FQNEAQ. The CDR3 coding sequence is TGTGCCAGCAGCTACGACAGGACTTTCTACGAGCAGTACTTC. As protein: CASSYDRTFYEQYF.

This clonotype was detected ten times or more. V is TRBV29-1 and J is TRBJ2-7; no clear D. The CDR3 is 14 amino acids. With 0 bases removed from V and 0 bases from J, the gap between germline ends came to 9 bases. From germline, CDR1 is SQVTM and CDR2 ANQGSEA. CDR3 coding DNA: TGCAGCGTTGAAGATCCCCCGGCCTCCTACGAGCAGTACTTC. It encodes CSVEDPPASYEQYF.

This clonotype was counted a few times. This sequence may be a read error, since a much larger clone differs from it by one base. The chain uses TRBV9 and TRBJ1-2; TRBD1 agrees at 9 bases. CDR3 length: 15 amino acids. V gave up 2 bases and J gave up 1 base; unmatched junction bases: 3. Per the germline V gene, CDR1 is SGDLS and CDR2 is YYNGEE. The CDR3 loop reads CASSVGQGSNYGYTF. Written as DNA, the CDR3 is TGTGCCAGCAGCGTGGGACAGGGAAGTAACTATGGCTACACCTTC.

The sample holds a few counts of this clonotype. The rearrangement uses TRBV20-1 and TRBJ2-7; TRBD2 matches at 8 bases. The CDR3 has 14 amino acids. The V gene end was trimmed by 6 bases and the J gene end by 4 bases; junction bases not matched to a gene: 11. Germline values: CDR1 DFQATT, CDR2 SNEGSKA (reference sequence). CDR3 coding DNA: TGCAGTGCGACCGGGGGGGGGCCCACATACGAGCAGTACTTC. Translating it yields CSATGGGPTYEQYF.

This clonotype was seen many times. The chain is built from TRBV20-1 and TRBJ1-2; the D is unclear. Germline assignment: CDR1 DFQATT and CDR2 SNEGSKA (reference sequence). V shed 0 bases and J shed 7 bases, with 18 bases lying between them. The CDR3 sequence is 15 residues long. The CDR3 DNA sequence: TGCAGTGCTAGAGATCCGCCAATTCGCCCGGGTGGCTACACCTTC. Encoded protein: CSARDPPIRPGGYTF.

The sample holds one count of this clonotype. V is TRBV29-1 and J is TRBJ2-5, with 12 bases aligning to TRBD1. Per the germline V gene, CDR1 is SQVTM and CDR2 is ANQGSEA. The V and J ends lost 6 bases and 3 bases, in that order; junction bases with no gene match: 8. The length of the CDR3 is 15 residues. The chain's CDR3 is CSVKPGQGAEETQYF. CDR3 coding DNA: TGCAGCGTGAAACCGGGACAGGGGGCGGAAGAGACCCAGTACTTC.

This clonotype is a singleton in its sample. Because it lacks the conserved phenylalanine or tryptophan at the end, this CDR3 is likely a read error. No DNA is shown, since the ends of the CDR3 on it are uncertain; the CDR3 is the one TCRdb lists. CDR3 in amino acids: CAISEWDTAIY. The chain has TRBV10-3 and TRBJ1-1; the table's D call of TRBD1 was not tested on the DNA. The CDR3 is 11 amino acids long, termini counted. Germline loops: CDR1 ENHRY, CDR2 SYGVKD.

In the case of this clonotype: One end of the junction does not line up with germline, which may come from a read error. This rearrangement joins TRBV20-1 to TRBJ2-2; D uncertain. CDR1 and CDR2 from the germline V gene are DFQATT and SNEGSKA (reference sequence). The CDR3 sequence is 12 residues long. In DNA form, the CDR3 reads TGCAGTGCTAGAATTCACACCGGAGAGCTGTTTTTT. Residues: CSARIHTGELFF.

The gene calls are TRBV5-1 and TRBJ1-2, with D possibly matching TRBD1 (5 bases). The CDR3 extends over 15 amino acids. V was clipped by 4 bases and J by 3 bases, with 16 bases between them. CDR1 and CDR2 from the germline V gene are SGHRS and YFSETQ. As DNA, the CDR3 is TGCGCCAGCAGCCTACAGGATCCGGTATACTATGGCTACACCTTC. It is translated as CASSLQDPVYYGYTF.

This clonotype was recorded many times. The CDR3 sequence: CASSSEREAFF. As DNA, the CDR3 is TGTGCCAGCAGTTCCGAAAGAGAAGCTTTCTTT. V and J are TRBV12-3 or TRBV12-4 and TRBJ1-1; D is unclear. The CDR3 spans 11 residues. Trimming shortened V by 4 bases and J by 8 bases, and 8 bases separated the two germline ends.

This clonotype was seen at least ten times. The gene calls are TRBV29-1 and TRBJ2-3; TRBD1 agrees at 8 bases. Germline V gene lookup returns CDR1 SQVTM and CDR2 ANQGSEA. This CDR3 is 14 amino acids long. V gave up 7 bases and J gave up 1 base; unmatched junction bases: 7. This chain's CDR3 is CSADRGSGTDTQYF. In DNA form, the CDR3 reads TGCAGCGCAGACAGGGGTTCCGGCACAGATACGCAGTATTTT.

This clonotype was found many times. The CDR3 DNA is TGCGCCAGCAGCCCCGACGCGGGTAGCCAGCCCCAGCATTTT. Amino acid sequence: CASSPDAGSQPQHF. V usage is TRBV5-1 and J usage is TRBJ1-5; D gene unclear. There are 14 residues in the CDR3. Germline V gives CDR1 SGHRS, CDR2 YFSETQ. The V gene lost 4 bases and the J gene lost 7 bases, with 15 bases spanning the gap.

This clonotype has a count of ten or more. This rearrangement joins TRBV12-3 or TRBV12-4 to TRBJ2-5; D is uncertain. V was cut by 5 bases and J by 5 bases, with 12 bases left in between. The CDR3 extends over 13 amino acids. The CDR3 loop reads CASSPPPFETQYF. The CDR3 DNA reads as TGTGCCAGCAGTCCCCCCCCGTTCGAGACCCAGTACTTC.

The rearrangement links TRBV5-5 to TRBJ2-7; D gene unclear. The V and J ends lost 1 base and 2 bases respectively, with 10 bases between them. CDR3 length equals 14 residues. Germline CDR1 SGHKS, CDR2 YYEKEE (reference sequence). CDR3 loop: CASSLYPPPYEQYF. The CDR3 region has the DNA TGTGCCAGCAGCTTGTACCCTCCACCCTACGAGCAGTACTTC.

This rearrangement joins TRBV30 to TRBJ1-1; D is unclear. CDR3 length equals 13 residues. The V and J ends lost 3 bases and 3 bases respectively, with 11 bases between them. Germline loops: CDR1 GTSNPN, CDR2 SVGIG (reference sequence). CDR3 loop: CAWRVGLDTEAFF. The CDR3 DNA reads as TGTGCCTGGAGGGTAGGGTTGGACACTGAAGCTTTCTTT.

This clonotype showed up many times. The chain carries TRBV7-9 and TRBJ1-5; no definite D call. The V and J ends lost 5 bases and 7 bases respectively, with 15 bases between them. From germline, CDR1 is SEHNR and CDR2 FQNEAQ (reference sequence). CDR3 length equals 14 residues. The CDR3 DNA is TGTGCCAGCAGCGAACATGGGGTTGGGCAGCCCCAGCATTTT. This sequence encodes CASSEHGVGQPQHF. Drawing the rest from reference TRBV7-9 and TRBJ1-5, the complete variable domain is DTGVSQNPRHKITKRGQNVTFRCDPISEHNRLYWYRQTLGQGPEFLTYFQNEAQLEKSRLLSDRFSAERPKGSFSTLEIQRTEQGDSAMYLCASSEHGVGQPQHFGDGTRLSIL.

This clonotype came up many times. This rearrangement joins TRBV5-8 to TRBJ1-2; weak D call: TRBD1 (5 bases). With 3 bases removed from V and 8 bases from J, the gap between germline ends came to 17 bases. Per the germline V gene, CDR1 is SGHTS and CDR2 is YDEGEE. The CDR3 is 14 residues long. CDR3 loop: CASSSYTMGHGYTF. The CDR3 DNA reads TGTGCCAGCAGCTCGTACACGATGGGGCACGGCTACACCTTC.

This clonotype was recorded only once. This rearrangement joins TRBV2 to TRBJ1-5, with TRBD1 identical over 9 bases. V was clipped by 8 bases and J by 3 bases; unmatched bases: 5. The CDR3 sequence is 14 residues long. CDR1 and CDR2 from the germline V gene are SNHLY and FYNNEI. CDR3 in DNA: TGTGCCAGCTTGGGACAGGGACCCAATCAGCCCCAGCATTTT. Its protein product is CASLGQGPNQPQHF.

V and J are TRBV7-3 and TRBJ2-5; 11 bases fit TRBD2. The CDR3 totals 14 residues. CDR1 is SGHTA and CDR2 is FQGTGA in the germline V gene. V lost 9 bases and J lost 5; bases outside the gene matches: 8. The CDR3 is CASSGRGFAETQYF. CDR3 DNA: TGTGCCAGTAGCGGGAGGGGGTTCGCGGAGACCCAGTACTTC. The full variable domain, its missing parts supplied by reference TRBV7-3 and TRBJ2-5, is GAGVSQTPSNKVTEKGKYVELRCDPISGHTALYWYRQSLGQGPEFLIYFQGTGAADDSGLPNDRFFAVRPEGSVSTLKIQRTERGDSAVYLCASSGRGFAETQYFGPGTRLLVL.

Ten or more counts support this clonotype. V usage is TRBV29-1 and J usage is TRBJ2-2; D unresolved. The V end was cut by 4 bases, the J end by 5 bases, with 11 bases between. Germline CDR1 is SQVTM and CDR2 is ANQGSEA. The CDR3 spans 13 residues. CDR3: CSVGPVGTGELFF. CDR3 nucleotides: TGCAGCGTTGGGCCTGTTGGGACCGGGGAGCTGTTTTTT.

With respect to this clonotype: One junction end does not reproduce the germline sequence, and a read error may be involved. The CDR3 nucleotides read TGTGCCAGCAGTTTGGGTGGCCAGCCCGGATCCTTT. Translated: CASSLGGQPGSF. This chain joins TRBV12-3 or TRBV12-4 and TRBJ1-1, with unresolved D. The CDR3 contains 12 residues.

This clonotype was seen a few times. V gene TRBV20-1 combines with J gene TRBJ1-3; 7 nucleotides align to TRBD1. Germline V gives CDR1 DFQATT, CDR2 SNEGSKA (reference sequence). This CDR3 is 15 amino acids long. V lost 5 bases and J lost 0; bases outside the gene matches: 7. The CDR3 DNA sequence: TGCAGTGCTCGGGACAGAAGAAGCTCTGGAAACACCATATATTTT. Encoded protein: CSARDRRSSGNTIYF.

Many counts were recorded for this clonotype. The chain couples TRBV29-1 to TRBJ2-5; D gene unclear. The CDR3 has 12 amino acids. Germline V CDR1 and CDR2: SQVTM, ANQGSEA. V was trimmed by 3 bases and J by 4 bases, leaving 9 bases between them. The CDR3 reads CSVDTVGETQYF. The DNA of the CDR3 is TGCAGCGTTGACACGGTAGGAGAGACCCAGTACTTC.